The 26 T cell receptor beta chains below all came from one sample that was sequenced in a study of cytomegalovirus exposure and HLA in healthy donors. Primers: 60 Vbeta forward and 13 Jbeta reverse. The data were produced by immunoSEQ multiplex PCR, yet TCRdb's version contains in-frame clones alone and is incomplete. The table shows approximately 200,000 clones, with over 70% occurring only once. Sequenced input: PBMCs. The receptors stem from a woman younger than 35 in good health and CMV-seropositive.

The J gene is TRBJ1-2, the V gene TRBV6-5, with a tentative D call TRBD1 (6 bases). The ends were cut back, 5 bases at V and 0 bases at J, with 7 bases in the middle. There are 13 residues in the CDR3. From germline, CDR1 is MNHEY and CDR2 SVGAGI. The DNA for the CDR3 is TGTGCCAGCAGTAGGGGGTCTAACTATGGCTACACCTTC. The encoded protein is CASSRGSNYGYTF.

The chain has TRBV7-2 and TRBJ2-5, with TRBD1 as a possible D gene (6 bases). The CDR3 spans 13 residues. From germline, CDR1 is SGHTA and CDR2 FQGNSA. Trimming stripped 1 base from V and 4 bases from J, with 7 bases between. CDR3: CASSLGTVETQYF. The CDR3 DNA follows: TGTGCCAGCAGCTTAGGGACAGTAGAGACCCAGTACTTC.

The chain recombines TRBV30 with TRBJ2-3, with 9 bases lining up with TRBD2. Germline loops: CDR1 GTSNPN, CDR2 SVGIG (reference sequence). V gave up 0 bases and J gave up 2 bases; unmatched junction bases: 6. This CDR3 spans 16 amino acids. The DNA for the CDR3 is TGTGCCTGGAGTGTAGGTCTAGCGGGAACCACAGATACGCAGTATTTT. This codes for CAWSVGLAGTTDTQYF. The complete variable domain, with remaining parts taken from reference TRBV30 and TRBJ2-3, reads SQTIHQWPATLVQPVGSPLSLECTVEGTSNPNLYWYRQAAGRGLQLLFYSVGIGQISSEVPQNLSASRPQDRQFILSSKKLLLSDSGFYLCAWSVGLAGTTDTQYFGPGTRLTVL.

This clone was detected once. The chain combines TRBV7-3 with TRBJ2-3; TRBD2 matches 12 bases. There are 16 residues in the CDR3. Germline V gene data show CDR1 as SGHTA and CDR2 as FQGTGA. After removal of 2 bases from V and 7 bases from J, the junction contained 7 bases not matched to a gene. The CDR3 sequence is CASSLQASGGANTQYF. CDR3 DNA: TGTGCCAGCAGCTTACAGGCTAGCGGGGGGGCAAATACGCAGTATTTT.

The rearrangement uses TRBV7-9 and TRBJ1-6; 10 nucleotides match TRBD1. In germline, CDR1 is SEHNR, CDR2 FQNEAQ (reference sequence). V gave up 2 bases and J gave up 8 bases; unmatched junction bases: 3. This CDR3 region has 15 residues. The CDR3 here is CASSLSGTGDSPLHF. In DNA form, the CDR3 reads TGTGCCAGCAGCTTAAGTGGGACAGGGGATTCACCCCTCCACTTT.

The sample holds one count of this clone. The V and J genes are TRBV6-4 and TRBJ1-2, with TRBD1 matching 7 bases. CDR3 length equals 20 residues. The V gene's germline CDR1 is MRHNA and CDR2 SNTAGT. V was pared by 7 bases and J by 6 bases, with 29 bases of the junction left unmatched. CDR3 region: CASIIGPTGTVLGFWDGYTF. The DNA of the CDR3 is TGTGCCAGCATTATAGGACCAACCGGGACAGTTTTGGGTTTTTGGGATGGCTACACCTTC.

The DNA for the CDR3 is TGTGCCAGCAGTTCGGGACAGGGAACGGATGGAAACACCATATATTTT. Translation gives CASSSGQGTDGNTIYF. The chain joins TRBV5-4 to TRBJ1-3; TRBD1 aligns across 9 bases. The germline CDR1 and CDR2 sequences are SGHNT and YYREEE (reference sequence). The V gene end was trimmed by 5 bases and the J gene end by 3 bases; junction bases not matched to a gene: 9. The CDR3 totals 16 residues.

This chain uses TRBV27 with TRBJ1-1; 8 positions match TRBD1. Germline CDR1 and CDR2: MNHEY and SMNVEV (reference sequence). This CDR3 has 14 residues. With V trimmed by 6 bases and J by 5 bases, 8 bases remained unmatched. The CDR3: CASRVTGVDTEAFF. The CDR3 DNA is TGTGCCAGCAGGGTGACAGGGGTAGATACTGAAGCTTTCTTT.

The V gene is TRBV4-2, the J gene TRBJ2-5; 13 nucleotides line up with TRBD2. V trimming: 4 bases; J trimming: 1 base; junction bases outside the gene matches: 3. Germline CDR1 LGHNA, CDR2 YNFKEQ. This CDR3 is 16 amino acids long. The chain's CDR3 is CASSPGLAGSQETQYF. CDR3 bases: TGTGCCAGCAGCCCGGGACTAGCGGGGAGCCAAGAGACCCAGTACTTC.

This rearrangement joins TRBV5-4 to TRBJ1-1; maybe TRBD1 (5 bases). Germline CDR1 SGHNT, CDR2 YYREEE (reference sequence). Trimming cost V 0 bases and J 0 bases, with 12 bases left between them. CDR3 size: 16 residues. The CDR3, as DNA: TGTGCCAGCAGCTTGGAGGTAGGGGTAATGAACACTGAAGCTTTCTTT. It specifies CASSLEVGVMNTEAFF.

This sequence joins TRBV11-3 and TRBJ1-6; D might be TRBD1 (5 bases). Germline CDR1 SGHNT, CDR2 YENEEA. V lost 6 bases to trimming and J lost 5 bases, with 8 bases between them. The CDR3 runs 13 residues. CDR3 amino acids: CASRGANNSPLHF. The CDR3 DNA sequence: TGTGCCAGCAGAGGGGCTAATAATTCACCCCTCCACTTT. Complete variable domain (other parts from reference TRBV11-3 and TRBJ1-6): EAGVVQSPRYKIIEKKQPVAFWCNPISGHNTLYWYLQNLGQGPELLIRYENEEAVDDSQLPKDRFSAERLKGVDSTLKIQPAELGDSAVYLCASRGANNSPLHFGNGTRLTVT.

This clone was seen a few times. CDR3 DNA: TGTGCCAGCAGTGCACACCAGTATGGCTACACCTTC. Translation gives CASSAHQYGYTF. V usage is TRBV6-1 and J usage is TRBJ1-2; D unclear. Germline CDR1 reads MNHNS; CDR2 reads SASEGT. Trimming removed 4 bases from V and 5 bases from J, with 8 bases in between. This CDR3 spans 12 amino acids.

This clone was found once. The J gene is TRBJ2-5, the V gene TRBV4-1, with D tentatively TRBD2 (6 bases). V lost 2 bases and J 4 bases, leaving 23 bases between the germline ends. Germline V lookup: CDR1 MGHRA, CDR2 YSYEKL. The CDR3 runs to 18 residues. This CDR3 reads CASSQTRSGTGRLETQYF. CDR3 in DNA: TGCGCCAGCAGCCAAACGAGGTCCGGGACGGGGAGGTTAGAGACCCAGTACTTC.

The V gene is TRBV5-6, the J gene TRBJ2-7; D is unclear. The length of the CDR3 is 13 residues. V was cut by 0 bases and J by 3 bases, with 7 bases left in between. From germline, CDR1 is SGHDT and CDR2 YYEEEE. CDR3 in DNA: TGTGCCAGCAGCTTGGGCACGTACTACGAGCAGTACGTC. It specifies CASSLGTYYEQYV.

Note on this clone: Other DNA sequences within the sample encode an identical CDR3. This chain links TRBV18 with TRBJ2-2; TRBD2 agrees at 11 bases. The V and J ends lost 3 bases and 4 bases, in that order; junction bases with no gene match: 1. Germline CDR1 KGHSH, CDR2 LQKENI. This CDR3 is 15 amino acids long. The CDR3 loop is CASSPGLAGTGELFF. CDR3 bases: TGTGCCAGCTCACCCGGACTAGCGGGCACCGGGGAGCTGTTTTTT.

J is TRBJ1-4 and V is TRBV7-2; no clear D. Germline values: CDR1 SGHTA, CDR2 FQGNSA. This CDR3 contains 14 residues. The V gene lost 1 base and the J gene lost 10 bases, with 13 bases spanning the gap. Here the CDR3 DNA reads TGTGCCAGCAGCTTAGACCTACGATTTGGAAAACTGTTTTTT. Translated: CASSLDLRFGKLFF.

This clone turned up a few times. The chain joins TRBV14 to TRBJ1-1; 10 bases line up with TRBD1. CDR1 is SGHDN, CDR2 FVKESK, per germline. This CDR3 is built from 15 residues. The ends lost 4 bases at V and 1 base at J; junction bases unmatched: 3. The CDR3 is CASSRDRGRNTEAFF. The CDR3 nucleotides are TGTGCCAGCAGCCGCGACAGGGGGCGGAACACTGAAGCTTTCTTT.

This clone was seen a few times. The gene calls are TRBV19 and TRBJ1-2; D gene uncertain. This CDR3 is 13 amino acids long. V lost 3 bases and J lost 2, with 7 bases in between. The V gene's germline CDR1 is LNHDA and CDR2 SQIVND (reference sequence). The CDR3 coding sequence is TGTGCCAGTAGTATTCTAGAGAACTATGGCTACACCTTC. Translating it yields CASSILENYGYTF. Together with reference TRBV19 and TRBJ1-2, the CDR3 gives the full variable domain: DGGITQSPKYLFRKEGQNVTLSCEQNLNHDAMYWYRQDPGQGLRLIYYSQIVNDFQKGDIAEGYSVSREKKESFPLTVTSAQKNPTAFYLCASSILENYGYTFGSGTRLTVV.

This clone was observed a handful of times. The chain is built from TRBV5-4 and TRBJ2-4; possibly TRBD2 for D (5 bases). The V gene's germline CDR1 is SGHNT and CDR2 YYREEE (reference sequence). This CDR3 has 14 residues. Trimming pared 0 bases from V and 2 bases from J, leaving 6 bases between. CDR3 DNA sequence: TGTGCCAGCAGCTTGGCGGGGACCAAAAACATTCAGTACTTC. As protein: CASSLAGTKNIQYF.

The V and J genes are TRBV29-1 and TRBJ2-7, with a weak D call TRBD1 (6 bases). Germline V gene sequence: CDR1 SQVTM, CDR2 ANQGSEA. CDR3 length: 12 amino acids. V lost 7 bases, J lost 9 bases, and 19 bases lay in between. CDR3: CSARQAGLWQYF. CDR3 sequence (DNA): TGCAGCGCTCGACAGGCTGGCCTTTGGCAGTACTTC.

The table lists this clone with a few counts. The chain uses TRBV9 and TRBJ2-1; 11 positions agree with TRBD1. The CDR3 spans 13 residues. The junction had 4 bases not matched to a gene; V was cut back by 6 bases and J by 8 bases. Germline V gene data show CDR1 as SGDLS and CDR2 as YYNGEE. CDR3 sequence reads: CASNGQGADEQFF. The CDR3 DNA reads TGTGCCAGCAATGGACAGGGGGCCGATGAGCAGTTCTTC.

This chain joins TRBV2 and TRBJ1-4, with TRBD1 matching over 7 bases. With 7 bases clipped from V and 5 bases from J, the junction kept 1 base outside the gene matches. This CDR3 comprises 12 residues. Germline V lookup: CDR1 SNHLY, CDR2 FYNNEI. The CDR3 DNA sequence: TGTGCCAGCAACAGGGGAAATGAAAAACTGTTTTTT. It codes for CASNRGNEKLFF.

This clone was observed a single time. The V gene is TRBV29-1, the J gene TRBJ2-3; a weak D match, TRBD1 (6 bases). The CDR3 extends over 14 amino acids. Germline V gives CDR1 SQVTM, CDR2 ANQGSEA. The ends were cut back, 1 base at V and 4 bases at J, with 12 bases in the middle. The CDR3 region is CSVEVRGQADTQYF. In DNA form, the CDR3 reads TGCAGCGTTGAAGTCAGGGGTCAGGCAGATACGCAGTATTTT.

The chain uses TRBV30 and TRBJ1-1, with D possibly being TRBD1 (5 bases). Trimming left V 5 bases short and J 3 bases short, with 16 bases between. The CDR3 length is 14 residues. Germline CDR1 and CDR2: GTSNPN and SVGIG (reference sequence). The CDR3 spells CAWLAGLVDTEAFF. The CDR3 DNA reads TGTGCCTGGCTGGCAGGGTTGGTGGACACTGAAGCTTTCTTT.

The CDR3 here is CATGTDYYEQYF. For the CDR3, the DNA is TGTGCCACCGGGACTGATTACTACGAGCAGTACTTC. The V and J genes are TRBV15 and TRBJ2-7; a weak D match, TRBD2 (6 bases). This CDR3 spans 12 amino acids. CDR1 is LNHNV, CDR2 YYDKDF, per germline (reference sequence). V shed 8 bases and J shed 3 bases, with 11 bases lying between them.

This chain uses TRBV6-4 with TRBJ2-6, with 7 bases aligning to TRBD1. The CDR3 is 17 amino acids. The trim removed 1 base at V and 0 bases at J, leaving 3 bases unmatched. Germline CDR1 reads MRHNA; CDR2 reads SNTAGT. DNA of the CDR3: TGTGCCAGCAGTGACTGGGCAGGGGGCTCTGGGGCCAACGTCCTGACTTTC. This gives the protein CASSDWAGGSGANVLTF.